This T cell receptor (beta chain) appears in the sequencing data of a study of cytomegalovirus exposure and HLA in healthy donors. Findings of the study overall: Prior analysis indicated that the majority of TCR beta V segments exhibited productivity approximately 87% or approximately 30% of the time.

Comment on this clone: The antigen is unknown.

PCR primers comprised 60 Vbeta and 13 Jbeta primers. Repertoires were generated with immunoSEQ multiplex PCR, while TCRdb's copy carries only in-frame clones and drops some. The table includes about 270,000 clones, roughly 70% detected once. The CDR3 is made up of 17 amino acids. V is TRBV21-1 and J is TRBJ2-7; no check of the table's D call, TRBD1, against the DNA was made. TRBV21-1 corresponds to a pseudogene. The material sequenced was PBMCs. The sequence was collected from a female donor in good health and CMV-seronegative. CDR3 residues: CASSKPTGGPATYEQYF. DNA for the CDR3: TGTGCCAGCAGCAAACCGACAGGGGGCCCTGCGACCTACGAGCAGTACTTC.